This passage covers 13 T cell receptor beta chains from one sample sequenced in a study of Ad26.COV2.S vaccination and SARS-CoV-2 variants. The treatment: over 15 received Ad26.COV2.S at low or high dose, single or two shots; several received placebo; per-sample allocation not given. At day 63 after the first vaccine or placebo injection, samples were drawn. Sequencing used immunoSEQ multiplex PCR; TCRdb keeps in-frame clones, though not all of them. The sample yields 400,000 to 450,000 clones, 90% seen once. The sample in question was peripheral blood, obtained in a trial of Ad26.COV2.S vaccine versus placebo. The receptors were sampled from a person between 18 and 59 years old who received the Ad26.COV2.S COVID-19 vaccine or a placebo.

The rearrangement joins TRBV9 to TRBJ1-2; the D gene is possibly TRBD1 (5 bases). This CDR3 contains 14 residues. Trimming shortened V by 3 bases and J by 2 bases, and 11 bases separated the two germline ends. The germline gives CDR1 SGDLS, CDR2 YYNGEE. The CDR3: CASSARQRNYGYTF. CDR3 bases: TGTGCCAGCAGCGCGAGACAGAGGAACTATGGCTACACCTTC.

V and J are TRBV7-3 and TRBJ2-2; 7 nucleotides align to TRBD1. The CDR3 has 15 residues. V was pared by 5 bases and J by 4 bases, with 7 bases of the junction left unmatched. CDR1 SGHTA and CDR2 FQGTGA come from the germline V gene. For the CDR3, the DNA is TGTGCCAGCAGCCCATCCCGGGACAGCACCGGGGAGCTGTTTTTT. Protein product: CASSPSRDSTGELFF.

V gene TRBV5-1 combines with J gene TRBJ2-1; D gene uncertain. With 3 bases removed from V and 7 bases from J, the gap between germline ends came to 11 bases. CDR3 length equals 13 residues. CDR1 and CDR2 from the germline V gene are SGHRS and YFSETQ. The CDR3 protein is CASSSGQWNEQFF. For the CDR3, the DNA is TGCGCCAGCAGCTCGGGCCAGTGGAATGAGCAGTTCTTC.

This rearrangement joins TRBV28 to TRBJ2-7; 8 bases match TRBD1. V trimming: 6 bases; J trimming: 4 bases; junction bases outside the gene matches: 11. CDR1 and CDR2 (germline): MDHEN, SYDVKM. The length of the CDR3 is 15 residues. The CDR3 nucleotides are TGTGCCAGCAGACCATCCCAGACAGGGGCATACGAGCAGTACTTC. Its translation: CASRPSQTGAYEQYF.

As for this clone: Within the sample, other DNA sequences also encode this same CDR3. V and J are TRBV20-1 and TRBJ2-7; D gene ambiguous. CDR1 is DFQATT and CDR2 is SNEGSKA in the germline V gene (reference sequence). The CDR3 runs 11 residues. Trimming removed 0 bases at V and 3 bases at J, with 3 bases between. CDR3 DNA: TGCAGTGCTAGAGATTTCTACGAGCAGTACTTC. Encoded protein: CSARDFYEQYF.

The rearrangement links TRBV19 to TRBJ2-4; TRBD1 agrees at 7 bases. The CDR3 length is 11 residues. CDR1 is LNHDA and CDR2 is SQIVND in the germline V gene (reference sequence). The J segment lost 8 bases and the V segment lost 8 bases, leaving 3 bases of the junction unmatched. As DNA, the CDR3 is TGTGCCAGTGCCCAGGGGGACATTCAGTACTTC. Translated: CASAQGDIQYF.

The chain joins TRBV10-3 to TRBJ2-3; 9 nucleotides agree with TRBD1. Trimming at V came to 4 bases and at J to 1 base, leaving 0 bases not matched to a gene. The CDR3 has 14 amino acids. Germline values: CDR1 ENHRY, CDR2 SYGVKD. CDR3 DNA: TGTGCCATCAGTGGGACAGGGGGCACAGATACGCAGTATTTT. Encoded protein: CAISGTGGTDTQYF.

The chain carries TRBV19 and TRBJ2-7; weak D call: TRBD1 (5 bases). Trimming left V 3 bases short and J 1 base short, with 7 bases between. The CDR3 is 13 amino acids. CDR1 and CDR2 from the germline V gene are LNHDA and SQIVND (reference sequence). For the CDR3, the DNA is TGTGCCAGTAGTATGGACAATTCCTACGAGCAGTACTTC. Translation: CASSMDNSYEQYF.

The V and J genes are TRBV5-1 and TRBJ2-1, with 7 bases aligning to TRBD2. Per the germline V gene, CDR1 is SGHRS and CDR2 is YFSETQ. Trimming at V came to 0 bases and at J to 5 bases, leaving 5 bases not matched to a gene. The CDR3 loop spans 15 amino acids. The CDR3 loop is CASSLGGRGDNEQFF. CDR3 DNA sequence: TGCGCCAGCAGCTTGGGCGGGAGAGGAGACAATGAGCAGTTCTTC.

In nucleotides, the CDR3 is TGTGCCTGGAGCCGCAACACCGGGGAGCTGTTTTTT. As protein: CAWSRNTGELFF. This chain links TRBV30 with TRBJ2-2; no clear D. Trimming took 3 bases from V and 2 from J, leaving 4 bases between them. CDR1 is GTSNPN, CDR2 SVGIG, per germline (reference sequence). This CDR3 comprises 12 residues.

The V and J genes are TRBV4-3 and TRBJ2-6; no definite D call. Per germline, CDR1 LGHNA and CDR2 YSLEER. V lost 0 bases and J 4 bases, leaving 16 bases between the germline ends. This CDR3 contains 18 residues. The CDR3 is CASSQELIGGSGANVLTF. CDR3 nucleotides: TGCGCCAGCAGCCAAGAATTGATAGGCGGTTCCGGGGCCAACGTCCTGACTTTC.

The count of this clone is one. This sequence joins TRBV30 and TRBJ1-2, with D unresolved. The CDR3 consists of 11 residues. V shed 3 bases and J shed 9 bases, with 11 bases lying between them. Germline values: CDR1 GTSNPN, CDR2 SVGIG (reference sequence). Written as DNA, the CDR3 is TGTGCCTGGAGCGCGGCGAACAGCTACACCTTC. Protein product: CAWSAANSYTF.

The chain has TRBV21-1 and TRBJ2-2; the D call in the table, TRBD2, was not verified against the DNA. TRBV21-1 is flagged as a pseudogene. The CDR3 runs to 18 residues. The CDR3 coding sequence is TGTGCCAGCAGCCCCGAGGCGGCGGGAGGGCCGAGGACCGGGGAGCTGTTTTTT. It is translated as CASSPEAAGGPRTGELFF.